This T cell receptor beta chain stems from a study of T cells in localized non-small cell lung cancer. From germline, CDR1 is MGHRA and CDR2 YSYEKL. Trimming cost V 0 bases and J 3 bases, with 15 bases left between them. This CDR3 has 16 residues. Points from the study as a whole: In adjacent lung, a median roughly 57 of the top 100 tumor clones were found.

Details on this clone: The antigen is not known.

Libraries were prepared by immunoSEQ multiplex PCR; TCRdb keeps only in-frame clonotypes and omits some of them. Among under 30,000 clones listed, around 89% were seen once. This specimen was peripheral blood, taken before any cancer treatment. The receptor was derived from a woman between 35 and 75 years old with stage I lung adenocarcinoma. V gene TRBV4-1 combines with J gene TRBJ2-7; D is possibly TRBD1 (6 bases). The CDR3 sequence is CASSQDPRTAYYEQYF. The DNA for the CDR3 is TGCGCCAGCAGCCAAGATCCCCGGACAGCATACTACGAGCAGTACTTC.